The 13 T cell receptor beta chains presented below share a single source sample, sequenced in a study of T cell responses to AZD1222 COVID-19 vaccine. Here immunoSEQ multiplex PCR was the method, and the copy in TCRdb shows in-frame clones only, minus some. There are around 67,000 clones in the sample; 80% to 85% occur only once, and 7.3% lies in the top ten. Sequenced material: peripheral blood, taken on day 0 of AZD1222 vaccination. Every receptor here comes from an adult in good health.

The chain carries TRBV4-2 and TRBJ2-7; 8 bases line up with TRBD1. Trimming at V came to 11 bases and at J to 4 bases, leaving 25 bases not matched to a gene. There are 18 residues in the CDR3. The V gene's germline CDR1 is LGHNA and CDR2 YNFKEQ. The chain's CDR3 is CARTQDDWGTGKPYEQYF. The CDR3 DNA is TGTGCCCGCACCCAAGACGACTGGGGGACAGGCAAACCTTACGAGCAGTACTTC.

V and J are TRBV7-9 and TRBJ1-1, with 8 bases lining up with TRBD1. The CDR3 runs to 15 residues. Germline values: CDR1 SEHNR, CDR2 FQNEAQ (reference sequence). V trimming: 5 bases; J trimming: 1 base; junction bases outside the gene matches: 6. CDR3 in amino acids: CASSDRQGTNTEAFF. Written as DNA, the CDR3 is TGTGCCAGCAGCGACAGACAGGGGACGAACACTGAAGCTTTCTTT.

The chain links TRBV7-8 to TRBJ1-3; unclear D gene. V shed 2 bases and J shed 0 bases, with 20 bases lying between them. Germline CDR1 and CDR2: SGHVS and FQNEAQ. This CDR3 region has 19 residues. The CDR3 region is CASSLPGIIGQLSGNTIYF. The CDR3 DNA reads as TGTGCCAGCAGCTTACCGGGGATCATTGGGCAGCTCTCTGGAAACACCATATATTTT.

The chain combines TRBV5-6 with TRBJ2-3; 7 bases line up with TRBD1. Unmatched junction bases numbered 8, after V lost 4 bases and J lost 6 bases. The CDR3 has 14 residues. Germline V gives CDR1 SGHDT, CDR2 YYEEEE. In DNA, the CDR3 is TGTGCCAGCAGCGACGGACAGGTGGACGATACGCAGTATTTT. This codes for CASSDGQVDDTQYF.

The rearrangement joins TRBV9 to TRBJ1-1, with D possibly matching TRBD1 (6 bases). The CDR3 is 17 amino acids. Trimming took 3 bases from V and 1 from J, leaving 19 bases between them. The V gene's germline CDR1 is SGDLS and CDR2 YYNGEE. The CDR3 loop reads CASSEVPSGGGNTEAFF. CDR3 bases: TGTGCCAGCAGCGAGGTCCCCTCGGGGGGCGGGAACACTGAAGCTTTCTTT.

The chain recombines TRBV4-1 with TRBJ1-1; D call uncertain. With 3 bases removed from V and 5 bases from J, the gap between germline ends came to 10 bases. The CDR3 extends over 13 amino acids. From germline, CDR1 is MGHRA and CDR2 YSYEKL. The DNA for the CDR3 is TGCGCCAGCAGCCATATCGGCGTAACTGAAGCTTTCTTT. Translating gives CASSHIGVTEAFF.

This sequence joins TRBV29-1 and TRBJ1-2; tentatively, D is TRBD1 (5 bases). Trimming removed 4 bases from V and 4 bases from J, with 13 bases in between. The CDR3 is 13 residues long. CDR1 SQVTM and CDR2 ANQGSEA come from the germline V gene. CDR3 in DNA: TGCAGCGTTGGCGGGACTCTAGGCTATGGCTACACCTTC. Amino acids: CSVGGTLGYGYTF.

In DNA form, the CDR3 reads TGTGCCAGCAGTTACGGGTTGTCCTACAATGAGCAGTTCTTC. It codes for CASSYGLSYNEQFF. V gene TRBV6-5 combines with J gene TRBJ2-1; no clear D gene. CDR1 MNHEY and CDR2 SVGAGI come from the germline V gene. The CDR3 runs to 14 residues. Trimming took 2 bases from V and 1 from J, leaving 6 bases between them.

A note on this clone: One end of the junction is discordant with germline, which a read error may explain. This sequence joins TRBV25-1 and TRBJ2-1, with D perhaps assigned TRBD1 or TRBD2 (5 bases each). CDR1 MGHDK and CDR2 SYGVNS come from the germline V gene. The CDR3 totals 13 residues. The CDR3 DNA sequence: TGTGCCAGCAGTACCCCCGGGACCCCGATTACGGTCTTC. It translates to CASSTPGTPITVF.

The V and J genes are TRBV7-2 and TRBJ1-2, with D maybe TRBD1 (5 bases). The V gene lost 1 base and the J gene lost 5 bases, with 11 bases spanning the gap. Germline CDR1 reads SGHTA; CDR2 reads FQGNSA. This CDR3 region has 14 residues. The chain's CDR3 is CASSLDRTQYGYTF. CDR3 nucleotides: TGTGCCAGCAGCTTAGACAGGACCCAGTATGGCTACACCTTC.

The gene calls are TRBV5-4 and TRBJ2-1; TRBD2 aligns across 8 bases. CDR1 and CDR2 from the germline V gene are SGHNT and YYREEE (reference sequence). V lost 6 bases to trimming and J lost 7 bases; unmatched junction nucleotides: 12. This CDR3 contains 15 residues. CDR3 amino acids: CASIQGGGNRNEQFF. In nucleotides, the CDR3 is TGTGCCAGCATCCAGGGCGGGGGGAACCGTAATGAGCAGTTCTTC.

The chain joins TRBV2 to TRBJ2-7; TRBD1 matches at 9 bases. CDR3 length: 15 residues. The J segment lost 2 bases and the V segment lost 5 bases, leaving 7 bases of the junction unmatched. Germline V gives CDR1 SNHLY, CDR2 FYNNEI. The CDR3 loop reads CASSLSGTGPYEQYF. In DNA, the CDR3 is TGTGCCAGCAGTTTATCCGGGACAGGGCCCTACGAGCAGTACTTC.

The chain carries TRBV7-6 and TRBJ1-6, with a tentative D call TRBD1 (5 bases). Germline lookup yields CDR1 SGHVS and CDR2 FNYEAQ. The CDR3 loop spans 14 amino acids. Deletions cut 5 bases from V and 5 bases from J, with 10 bases between. The CDR3 DNA sequence: TGTGCCAGCAGCCTCCAGGGAGATAATTCACCCCTCCACTTT. It yields the protein CASSLQGDNSPLHF.